These 23 T cell receptor beta chains came from one sample sequenced in a study of identical twins. One entry per CDR3 protein results from TCRdb running MiXCR on the 5' RACE reads. This table has some 760,000 distinct CDR3 sequences, 15% to 20% appearing once. A further study also used this sample, focusing on T cells expressing NK-cell markers.

What was sequenced was PBMCs. The receptor source for this set is a woman aged 18-30 years in good health.

This clonotype was recorded a few times. The chain combines TRBV12-5 with TRBJ1-1; D uncertain. CDR1 LGHNT and CDR2 FRNRAP come from the germline V gene. CDR3 length: 12 amino acids. Trimming pared 7 bases from V and 1 base from J, leaving 7 bases between. The chain's CDR3 is CASAPENTEAFF. DNA for the CDR3: TGTGCTAGTGCTCCAGAGAACACTGAAGCTTTCTTT.

This clonotype turned up a few times. This chain links TRBV6-1 with TRBJ2-2; weak D call: TRBD2 (6 bases). CDR3 size: 13 residues. Per germline, CDR1 MNHNS and CDR2 SASEGT. V was pared by 4 bases and J by 6 bases, with 9 bases between. The CDR3 loop reads CASSASGAGELFF. DNA of the CDR3: TGTGCCAGCAGTGCCTCGGGGGCCGGGGAGCTGTTTTTT.

This clonotype was seen a few times. V and J are TRBV10-1 and TRBJ2-3, with D perhaps matching TRBD2 (6 bases). Germline assignment: CDR1 WNHNN and CDR2 SYGVQD (reference sequence). The CDR3 runs to 15 residues. V lost 6 bases and J lost 5, with 18 bases in between. CDR3 in amino acids: CASSLGLAIGDTQYF. The CDR3 DNA is TGCGCCAGCAGCCTAGGGCTAGCGATCGGAGATACGCAGTATTTT.

This clonotype has a handful of counts. V gene TRBV5-1 combines with J gene TRBJ1-2; D is unresolved. The CDR3 loop spans 15 amino acids. V lost 4 bases and J lost 6, with 19 bases in between. Germline CDR1 is SGHRS and CDR2 is YFSETQ. The CDR3 DNA follows: TGCGCCAGCAGCCCTGGGCAGATCAGAGGTGATGGCTACACCTTC. Its protein product is CASSPGQIRGDGYTF.

This rearrangement joins TRBV20-1 to TRBJ2-7; D call uncertain. V was pared by 4 bases and J by 0 bases, with 10 bases between. The CDR3 length is 13 residues. CDR1 DFQATT and CDR2 SNEGSKA come from the germline V gene (reference sequence). The DNA for the CDR3 is TGCAGTGCTACATCACTGCCCTCCTACGAGCAGTACTTC. Its protein product is CSATSLPSYEQYF.

The rearrangement uses TRBV18 and TRBJ2-3, with 12 nucleotides matching TRBD1. The germline gives CDR1 KGHSH, CDR2 LQKENI. The CDR3 sequence is 15 residues long. After removal of 9 bases from V and 2 bases from J, the junction contained 6 bases not matched to a gene. DNA for the CDR3: TGTGCCAGTCGACCGGGACAGGGGGCCACAGATACGCAGTATTTT. Protein product: CASRPGQGATDTQYF.

The J gene is TRBJ2-3, the V gene TRBV6-4; 7 nucleotides line up with TRBD2. The CDR3 sequence is 14 residues long. CDR1 and CDR2 (germline): MRHNA, SNTAGT. Trimming took 5 bases from V and 4 from J; bases not matched to a gene: 6. Here the CDR3 DNA reads TGTGCCAGCAGTTTTAGCCGGGAGGCAGATACGCAGTATTTT. Residues: CASSFSREADTQYF.

The rearrangement uses TRBV9 and TRBJ2-1, with D maybe TRBD2 (5 bases). V lost 3 bases and J lost 0, with 10 bases in between. The CDR3 contains 15 residues. Germline CDR1 and CDR2: SGDLS and YYNGEE. The CDR3 DNA reads as TGTGCCAGCAGCGGACGGGGAAGCTCCTACAATGAGCAGTTCTTC. Residues: CASSGRGSSYNEQFF.

In its sample, this clonotype was seen a few times. The J gene is TRBJ2-5, the V gene TRBV7-2, with D uncertain. This CDR3 region has 16 residues. Between the trimmed V and J ends, which lost 4 bases and 3 bases, there was a span of 18 bases. Germline lookup yields CDR1 SGHTA and CDR2 FQGNSA. CDR3 sequence reads: CASSSMNRHYKETQYF. CDR3 nucleotide sequence: TGTGCCAGCAGCTCCATGAATAGACATTATAAAGAGACCCAGTACTTC.

The rearrangement joins TRBV20-1 to TRBJ2-3; possible D gene TRBD2, 5 bases. The CDR3 is 14 amino acids. V was trimmed by 6 bases and J by 5 bases, leaving 18 bases between them. Germline loops: CDR1 DFQATT, CDR2 SNEGSKA (reference sequence). The CDR3 bases are TGCAGTGCCGTACATCCGAGCGGAGAAGATACGCAGTATTTT. Its protein is CSAVHPSGEDTQYF.

The chain is built from TRBV12-3 or TRBV12-4 and TRBJ2-1, with a tentative D call TRBD1 (6 bases). The V gene lost 3 bases and the J gene lost 13 bases, with 16 bases spanning the gap. CDR3 length: 13 amino acids. Written as DNA, the CDR3 is TGTGCCAGCAGTTTTCAGGGGACCCCAACCCAGTTCTTC. Residues: CASSFQGTPTQFF.

The rearrangement uses TRBV29-1 and TRBJ1-2; D might be TRBD1 (5 bases). This CDR3 is 11 amino acids long. Germline V gene data show CDR1 as SQVTM and CDR2 as ANQGSEA. V shed 4 bases and J shed 6 bases, with 9 bases lying between them. Here the CDR3 reads CSVAGGDGYTF. For the CDR3, the DNA is TGCAGCGTTGCGGGGGGAGATGGCTACACCTTC.

This clonotype showed up just a few times. This chain uses TRBV5-1 with TRBJ2-1; TRBD1 agrees at 7 bases. V was clipped by 0 bases and J by 7 bases; unmatched bases: 4. Germline lookup yields CDR1 SGHRS and CDR2 YFSETQ. This CDR3 has 14 residues. CDR3 loop: CASSLAVQGNEQFF. The DNA for the CDR3 is TGCGCCAGCAGCTTGGCCGTACAGGGGAATGAGCAGTTCTTC.

There are a few counts of this clonotype. The genes are TRBV5-6 and TRBJ2-7, with 8 nucleotides matching TRBD2. The germline V gene encodes CDR1 SGHDT and CDR2 YYEEEE. V was pared by 5 bases and J by 5 bases, with 9 bases of the junction left unmatched. The CDR3 has 14 residues. The CDR3 DNA reads TGTGCCAGCAGTGTGTATCCGGGAGGGAACGAGCAGTACTTC. Translation: CASSVYPGGNEQYF.

V gene TRBV4-3 combines with J gene TRBJ2-2, with 7 bases identical to TRBD2. CDR1 is LGHNA, CDR2 YSLEER, per germline. The V and J ends lost 4 bases and 3 bases, in that order; junction bases with no gene match: 5. The CDR3 consists of 15 residues. The CDR3, as DNA: TGCGCCAGCAGCCGGGGACTACCCGACACCGGGGAGCTGTTTTTT. Encoded protein: CASSRGLPDTGELFF.

The V and J genes are TRBV6-1 and TRBJ1-4; D uncertain. Germline loops: CDR1 MNHNS, CDR2 SASEGT. This CDR3 is 15 amino acids long. The V end lost 5 bases, the J end lost 3 bases, and 13 bases lay between the germline ends. CDR3 region: CASSPQGRANEKLFF. CDR3 DNA sequence: TGTGCCAGCAGTCCGCAAGGGCGGGCTAATGAAAAACTGTTTTTT.

The chain employs TRBV12-3 or TRBV12-4 and TRBJ2-7; a possible D gene is TRBD2 (7 bases). This CDR3 has 17 amino acids. V lost 4 bases, J lost 4 bases, and 23 bases lay in between. CDR3 coding DNA: TGTGCCAGCAGTTACCCCCTGGGGGCGGGAGCCCCATACGAGCAGTACTTC. Translated, it gives CASSYPLGAGAPYEQYF.

This clonotype was recorded a few times. The chain recombines TRBV12-3 or TRBV12-4 with TRBJ2-1; 8 positions agree with TRBD2. The junction had 8 bases not matched to a gene; V was cut back by 5 bases and J by 5 bases. This CDR3 spans 15 amino acids. This CDR3 reads CASSPSGRRHNEQFF. CDR3 sequence (DNA): TGTGCCAGCAGTCCCAGCGGGAGAAGACACAATGAGCAGTTCTTC.

This clonotype was counted ten times or more. The chain carries TRBV5-1 and TRBJ2-1, with D tentatively TRBD2 (6 bases). Germline CDR1 and CDR2: SGHRS and YFSETQ. V gave up 0 bases and J gave up 6 bases, with 13 bases separating them. This CDR3 has 15 amino acids. This CDR3 reads CASSLELAPGNEQFF. CDR3 DNA sequence: TGCGCCAGCAGCTTGGAACTAGCACCTGGCAATGAGCAGTTCTTC.

The chain combines TRBV7-7 with TRBJ2-2, with TRBD2 matching over 13 bases. Germline assignment: CDR1 SSHAT and CDR2 FNYEAQ (reference sequence). V dropped 5 bases and J dropped 3; count of bases not matched to a gene: 3. This CDR3 has 16 residues. CDR3: CASSPGLAGDTGELFF. In DNA, the CDR3 is TGTGCCAGCAGCCCAGGACTAGCGGGAGACACCGGGGAGCTGTTTTTT.

The V and J genes are TRBV12-5 and TRBJ1-2; D uncertain. Trimming took off 2 bases at V and 5 bases at J, with 12 bases between the two ends. The CDR3 is made up of 14 amino acids. Germline V gene sequence: CDR1 LGHNT, CDR2 FRNRAP. CDR3 nucleotides: TGTGCTAGTGGTTTGCATGGAGTCGAGTATGGCTACACCTTC. It codes for CASGLHGVEYGYTF.

CDR3 amino acids: CASSRFSPSSYEQYF. CDR3 sequence (DNA): TGTGCCAGCTCCCGCTTCAGTCCCAGCTCCTACGAGCAGTACTTC. The chain is built from TRBV18 and TRBJ2-7, with D hard to call. The CDR3 contains 15 residues. Germline lookup yields CDR1 KGHSH and CDR2 LQKENI. The V end was cut by 6 bases, the J end by 0 bases, with 15 bases between.

The rearrangement uses TRBV20-1 and TRBJ2-2; TRBD1 might be the D (5 bases). This CDR3 comprises 13 residues. CDR1 is DFQATT, CDR2 SNEGSKA, per germline (reference sequence). Trimming removed 2 bases at V and 6 bases at J, with 10 bases between. The DNA of the CDR3 is TGCAGTGCTAGACCTTCAGGGTCCGGGGAGCTGTTTTTT. Its translation is CSARPSGSGELFF.